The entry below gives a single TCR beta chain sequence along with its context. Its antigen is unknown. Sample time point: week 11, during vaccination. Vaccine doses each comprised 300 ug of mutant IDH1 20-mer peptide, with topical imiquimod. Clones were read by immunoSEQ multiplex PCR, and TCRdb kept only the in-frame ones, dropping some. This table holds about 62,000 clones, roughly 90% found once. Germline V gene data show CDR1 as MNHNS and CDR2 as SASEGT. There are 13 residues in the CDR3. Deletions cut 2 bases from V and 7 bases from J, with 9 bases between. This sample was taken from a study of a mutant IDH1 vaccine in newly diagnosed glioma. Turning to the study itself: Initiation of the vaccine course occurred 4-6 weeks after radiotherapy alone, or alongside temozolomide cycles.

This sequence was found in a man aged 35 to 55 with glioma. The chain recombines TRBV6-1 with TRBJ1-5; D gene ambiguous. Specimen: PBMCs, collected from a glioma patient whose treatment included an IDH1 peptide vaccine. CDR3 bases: TGTGCCAGCAGTGAAAGAACGCACCAGCCCCAGCATTTT. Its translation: CASSERTHQPQHF.